This TCR beta chain stems from a study of vaccination effects on CD4 cells after COVID-19. Findings of the study overall: Few convalescent patients and no early post-infection timepoints were included in the study.

Only in-frame clones appear in the TCRdb table, and some are missing; sequencing was by immunoSEQ multiplex PCR. The data contain just under 75,000 clones, around 73% of them seen just once; the ten biggest clones take up about 2%. As concerns this clone: Its target is unknown.

The CDR3 sequence is 15 residues long. Germline CDR1 and CDR2: SQVTM and ANQGSEA. The J segment lost 2 bases and the V segment lost 4 bases, leaving 9 bases of the junction unmatched. After around ten days in culture, the CD4+ T cells were isolated. Each person got two doses of an mRNA SARS-CoV-2 vaccine, BNT162b2 or mRNA-1273. All vaccine recipients tested negative for nucleocapsid antibodies and had never contracted SARS-CoV-2 infection. The sample was CD4+ T cells from PBMCs cultured without peptide, taken after COVID-19 vaccination. The source of this sequence is a human donor who received a COVID-19 vaccine. This chain joins TRBV29-1 and TRBJ2-5; 8 bases match TRBD2. The CDR3 coding sequence is TGCAGCGTTGTTCTGGCGGGGGGTATGCAAGAGACCCAGTACTTC. Translated: CSVVLAGGMQETQYF.